The 24 T cell receptor beta chains below come from one sample, sequenced in a study of identical twins. TCRdb used MiXCR to reprocess the 5' RACE reads, holding one entry per CDR3 protein. Found here are about 890,000 distinct CDR3 sequences, 9% to 15% of them singletons; the top ten hold around 1.5%. These data are also associated with another study on yellow fever vaccine responses in identical twins.

The sample taken for sequencing was PBMCs. The source of these receptors is a woman between 18 and 30 years old in good health.

The V gene is TRBV28, the J gene TRBJ1-2; D possibly corresponds to TRBD1 (6 bases). The CDR3 totals 15 residues. Germline V gene sequence: CDR1 MDHEN, CDR2 SYDVKM. V was clipped by 1 base and J by 7 bases, with 16 bases between them. The CDR3 protein is CASSLFSGGGRGYTF. CDR3 coding DNA: TGTGCCAGCAGTTTATTTTCGGGCGGGGGGCGTGGCTACACCTTC.

The chain is built from TRBV5-1 and TRBJ2-7; 8 bases align to TRBD1. Trimming at V came to 5 bases and at J to 0 bases, leaving 4 bases not matched to a gene. The CDR3 consists of 14 residues. Germline CDR1 reads SGHRS; CDR2 reads YFSETQ. The CDR3 DNA follows: TGCGCCAGCAGTGCCGGACAGGGCTCCTACGAGCAGTACGTC. Protein product: CASSAGQGSYEQYV.

This clonotype occurred a few times. The V and J genes are TRBV5-1 and TRBJ1-6; D ambiguous. V lost 3 bases and J 10 bases, leaving 14 bases between the germline ends. Germline V lookup: CDR1 SGHRS, CDR2 YFSETQ. There are 14 residues in the CDR3. CDR3 region: CASSSQRTGSPLHF. The CDR3 DNA sequence: TGCGCCAGCAGCTCACAAAGAACCGGATCACCCCTCCACTTT.

This clonotype was found a few times. The genes are TRBV15 and TRBJ2-7; D perhaps matches TRBD2 (6 bases). The ends were cut back, 3 bases at V and 1 base at J, with 16 bases in the middle. CDR3 length: 16 residues. CDR1 and CDR2 (germline): LNHNV, YYDKDF (reference sequence). CDR3 region: CATSSSEAGRSYEQYF. CDR3 nucleotide sequence: TGTGCCACCAGCAGTAGTGAGGCGGGAAGATCCTACGAGCAGTACTTC.

This clonotype was counted between two and nine times. The gene calls are TRBV12-3 or TRBV12-4 and TRBJ2-5, with 9 bases identical to TRBD1. CDR3 length: 15 residues. The trim removed 6 bases at V and 5 bases at J, leaving 10 bases unmatched. DNA for the CDR3: TGTGCCAGCAGGGCCCAGGGACAGGGAGGGGAGACCCAGTACTTC. This codes for CASRAQGQGGETQYF.

This clonotype was seen ten or more times. V gene TRBV7-8 combines with J gene TRBJ2-5, with 11 bases lining up with TRBD1. Trimming cost V 5 bases and J 5 bases; bases outside gene matches: 4. This CDR3 has 14 amino acids. CDR1 SGHVS and CDR2 FQNEAQ come from the germline V gene. In DNA, the CDR3 is TGTGCCAGCAGCAAAGGGACAGGGGGTGAGACCCAGTACTTC. Protein product: CASSKGTGGETQYF.

This clonotype was observed a single time. This sequence joins TRBV4-1 and TRBJ2-1, with 7 bases that match TRBD2. The CDR3 sequence is 16 residues long. Germline CDR1 reads MGHRA; CDR2 reads YSYEKL. The V gene end was trimmed by 4 bases and the J gene end by 3 bases; junction bases not matched to a gene: 9. The CDR3, as DNA: TGCGCCAGCAGCCGAGGGGCGGGAGCCCTCTACAATGAGCAGTTCTTC. Translating gives CASSRGAGALYNEQFF.

This clonotype was recorded once. The junction differs from germline at one of its ends, possibly a read error. The chain carries TRBV7-2 and TRBJ2-3; D might be TRBD1 or TRBD2, each matching 5 bases. CDR1 is SGHTA and CDR2 is FQGNSA in the germline V gene. The CDR3 runs 12 residues. The CDR3 coding sequence is TGTGCCAGCAGCCCGAACAGGCTGGGGGAATTTTTT. This translates into CASSPNRLGEFF. The whole variable domain, remainder taken from reference TRBV7-2 and TRBJ2-3, is GAGVSQSPSNKVTEKGKDVELRCDPISGHTALYWYRQSLGQGLEFLIYFQGNSAPDKSGLPSDRFSAERTGGSVSTLTIQRTQQEDSAVYLCASSPNRLGEFFGPGTRLTVL.

This clonotype appeared a few times. The chain recombines TRBV20-1 with TRBJ1-1; 8 bases map to TRBD1. V lost 0 bases to trimming and J lost 4 bases; unmatched junction nucleotides: 4. The CDR3 is 14 residues long. Germline V gene sequence: CDR1 DFQATT, CDR2 SNEGSKA (reference sequence). CDR3 in amino acids: CSARDPGQGTEAFF. CDR3 coding DNA: TGCAGTGCTAGAGATCCAGGACAGGGCACTGAAGCTTTCTTT.

This clonotype was detected a few times. The V gene is TRBV2, the J gene TRBJ2-2, with TRBD1 matching 7 bases. This CDR3 region has 13 residues. The V segment lost 5 bases and the J segment 6 bases; nucleotides outside the gene matches: 3. Germline-derived CDR1 and CDR2 are SNHLY and FYNNEI. Written as DNA, the CDR3 is TGTGCCAGCAGTACAGGGGTTCCCGGGGAGCTGTTTTTT. It encodes CASSTGVPGELFF.

The sample holds a few counts of this clonotype. The chain has TRBV6-5 and TRBJ2-7; D may be TRBD1 (6 bases). CDR1 is MNHEY, CDR2 SVGAGI, per germline. V was pared by 2 bases and J by 2 bases, with 10 bases between. The length of the CDR3 is 14 residues. The CDR3 loop reads CASSYQTGPYEQYF. The CDR3 DNA sequence: TGTGCCAGCAGTTACCAGACAGGTCCCTACGAGCAGTACTTC.

This clonotype was detected a few times. The CDR3 nucleotides are TGTGCCAGCAGTCCTGCCCAGCAGGGACCTGGGGCCAACGTCCTGACTTTC. Protein sequence: CASSPAQQGPGANVLTF. This chain joins TRBV12-3 or TRBV12-4 and TRBJ2-6, with D perhaps being TRBD1 or TRBD2 (5 bases each). The V end was cut by 5 bases, the J end by 2 bases, with 16 bases between. The CDR3 contains 17 residues.

The chain recombines TRBV4-1 with TRBJ2-3; 8 bases align to TRBD2. The CDR3 is made up of 16 amino acids. Germline V gene sequence: CDR1 MGHRA, CDR2 YSYEKL. J was trimmed by 5 bases and V by 1 base; bases with no gene match: 8. The CDR3 DNA follows: TGCGCCAGCAGCCAAGCGGGGGGGCTATCAGGAGATACGCAGTATTTT. It yields the protein CASSQAGGLSGDTQYF.

This clonotype came up a few times. This chain joins TRBV4-1 and TRBJ2-1, with 8 bases matching TRBD2. Trimming removed 0 bases from V and 3 bases from J; junction bases left unmatched: 4. The CDR3 extends over 16 amino acids. Per germline, CDR1 MGHRA and CDR2 YSYEKL. The CDR3 bases are TGCGCCAGCAGCCAAGATACTAGCGGATACTACAATGAGCAGTTCTTC. Translated, it gives CASSQDTSGYYNEQFF.

The chain uses TRBV27 and TRBJ1-1, with TRBD1 matching 8 bases. The J segment lost 5 bases and the V segment lost 4 bases, leaving 6 bases of the junction unmatched. The V gene's germline CDR1 is MNHEY and CDR2 SMNVEV (reference sequence). This CDR3 has 14 residues. The CDR3 here is CASSSRGPRTEAFF. CDR3 sequence (DNA): TGTGCCAGCAGTTCCAGGGGGCCGAGGACTGAAGCTTTCTTT.

This chain connects TRBV2 to TRBJ2-7; D uncertain. Germline V gives CDR1 SNHLY, CDR2 FYNNEI. V dropped 6 bases and J dropped 5 bases, with 5 bases sitting between them. The CDR3 covers 10 residues. CDR3 protein: CASRGHEQYF. The CDR3 coding sequence is TGTGCCAGCAGGGGTCACGAGCAGTACTTC.

In this sample, this clonotype turned up a few times. The chain employs TRBV10-3 and TRBJ2-2; D gene unclear. The CDR3 consists of 13 residues. Germline-derived CDR1 and CDR2 are ENHRY and SYGVKD. The V end was cut by 7 bases, the J end by 6 bases, with 12 bases between. The DNA of the CDR3 is TGTGCCATCACCGCAGTATCCGCCGGGGAGCTGTTTTTT. Its translation: CAITAVSAGELFF.

The table lists this clonotype with a few counts. The J gene is TRBJ2-7, the V gene TRBV7-8; D ambiguous. The CDR3 sequence is 15 residues long. CDR1 is SGHVS and CDR2 is FQNEAQ in the germline V gene. V lost 1 base and J 3 bases, leaving 13 bases between the germline ends. The DNA for the CDR3 is TGTGCCAGCAGCTTAGTAAGAGCAAGGATCTACGAGCAGTACTTC. Translated, it gives CASSLVRARIYEQYF.

This chain uses TRBV11-2 with TRBJ2-2, with TRBD2 matching 11 bases. V gave up 5 bases and J gave up 2 bases; unmatched junction bases: 1. The CDR3 consists of 15 residues. Germline V gene data show CDR1 as SGHAT and CDR2 as FQNNGV. The CDR3, as DNA: TGTGCCAGCAGCACTAGCGGGAGTAACACCGGGGAGCTGTTTTTT. Amino acids: CASSTSGSNTGELFF.

This clonotype was counted ten times or more. The chain has TRBV13 and TRBJ1-2; D unresolved. V was trimmed by 5 bases and J by 4 bases, leaving 17 bases between them. Germline CDR1 reads PRHDT; CDR2 reads FYEKMQ (reference sequence). The CDR3 extends over 15 amino acids. The CDR3: CASSTSVGGFYGYTF. DNA for the CDR3: TGTGCCAGCAGCACCTCGGTCGGCGGGTTCTATGGCTACACCTTC.

At least ten counts were recorded for this clonotype. V usage is TRBV5-1 and J usage is TRBJ1-1; D may be TRBD1 (6 bases). This CDR3 has 14 residues. Germline V lookup: CDR1 SGHRS, CDR2 YFSETQ. V shed 5 bases and J shed 0 bases, with 11 bases lying between them. CDR3 sequence: CASRQGLMNTEAFF. The CDR3 nucleotides are TGCGCCAGCAGACAGGGCCTCATGAACACTGAAGCTTTCTTT.

The chain recombines TRBV14 with TRBJ1-6; D gene unclear. V was trimmed by 4 bases and J by 7 bases, leaving 11 bases between them. Looked up from germline, CDR1 is SGHDN and CDR2 is FVKESK. The CDR3 loop spans 14 amino acids. The CDR3 is CASSLLLSNSPLHF. The CDR3 nucleotides read TGTGCCAGCAGCCTACTCCTTTCCAATTCACCCCTCCACTTT.

The sample holds a few counts of this clonotype. The gene calls are TRBV28 and TRBJ1-4; no definite D call. CDR3 length: 15 amino acids. The germline V gene has CDR1 MDHEN and CDR2 SYDVKM. Trimming removed 5 bases from V and 8 bases from J, with 18 bases in between. CDR3 sequence: CASSPSVGRREKLFF. CDR3 in DNA: TGTGCCAGCAGTCCCAGCGTCGGGAGACGGGAAAAACTGTTTTTT.

This clonotype turned up a few times. The V call is TRBV20-1, the J call TRBJ2-1; D is possibly TRBD2 (6 bases). The CDR3 runs 15 residues. Germline CDR1 and CDR2: DFQATT and SNEGSKA (reference sequence). Trimming stripped 6 bases from V and 5 bases from J, with 20 bases between. CDR3 in amino acids: CSATPVGREHNEQFF. In DNA, the CDR3 is TGCAGTGCCACTCCCGTGGGGCGGGAACACAATGAGCAGTTCTTC.